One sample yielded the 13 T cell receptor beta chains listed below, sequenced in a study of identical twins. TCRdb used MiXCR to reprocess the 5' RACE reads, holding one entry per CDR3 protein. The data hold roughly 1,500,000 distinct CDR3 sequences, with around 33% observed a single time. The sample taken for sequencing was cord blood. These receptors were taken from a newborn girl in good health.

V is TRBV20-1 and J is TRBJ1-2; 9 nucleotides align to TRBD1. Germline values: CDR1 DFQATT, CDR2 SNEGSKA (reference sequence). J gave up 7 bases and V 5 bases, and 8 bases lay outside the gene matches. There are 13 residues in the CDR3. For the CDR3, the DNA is TGCAGTGCTGGAGGACAGGGGCGCTCTGGCTACACCTTC. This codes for CSAGGQGRSGYTF.

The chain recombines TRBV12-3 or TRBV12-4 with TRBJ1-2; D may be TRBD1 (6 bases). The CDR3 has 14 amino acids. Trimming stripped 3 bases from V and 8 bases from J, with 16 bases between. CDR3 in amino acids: CASSLGGRGRGYTF. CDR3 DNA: TGTGCCAGCAGTTTGGGGGGCAGGGGCCGCGGCTACACCTTC.

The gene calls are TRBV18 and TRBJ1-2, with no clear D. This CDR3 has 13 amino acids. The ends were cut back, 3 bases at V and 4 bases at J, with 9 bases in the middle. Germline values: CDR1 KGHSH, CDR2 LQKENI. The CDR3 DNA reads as TGTGCCAGCTCACCTCAACTAGCCTATGGCTACACCTTC. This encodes CASSPQLAYGYTF.

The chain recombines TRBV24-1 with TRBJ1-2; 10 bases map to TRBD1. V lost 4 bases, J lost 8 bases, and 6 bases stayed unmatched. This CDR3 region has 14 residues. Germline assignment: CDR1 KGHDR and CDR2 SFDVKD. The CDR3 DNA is TGTGCCACCAGTGACGGGACAGGGGTAGGAGGCTACACCTTC. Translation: CATSDGTGVGGYTF.

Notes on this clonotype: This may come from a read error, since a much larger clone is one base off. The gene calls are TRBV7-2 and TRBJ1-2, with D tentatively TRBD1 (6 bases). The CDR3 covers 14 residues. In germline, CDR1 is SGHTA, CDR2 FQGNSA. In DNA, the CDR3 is TGTGCCAACAGCCTCTCACAGGGCCTCTATGGCTACACCTTC. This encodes CANSLSQGLYGYTF.

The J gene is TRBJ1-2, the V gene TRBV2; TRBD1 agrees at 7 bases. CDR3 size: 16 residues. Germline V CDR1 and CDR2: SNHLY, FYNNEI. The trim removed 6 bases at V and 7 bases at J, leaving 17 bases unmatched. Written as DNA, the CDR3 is TGTGCCAGCAGAGTAAGAGACAGGGCGCTTTTTATTGGCTACACCTTC. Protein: CASRVRDRALFIGYTF. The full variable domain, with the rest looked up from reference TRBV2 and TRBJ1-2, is EPEVTQTPSHQVTQMGQEVILRCVPISNHLYFYWYRQILGQKVEFLVSFYNNEISEKSEIFDDQFSVERPDGSNFTLKIRSTKLEDSAMYFCASRVRDRALFIGYTFGSGTRLTVV.

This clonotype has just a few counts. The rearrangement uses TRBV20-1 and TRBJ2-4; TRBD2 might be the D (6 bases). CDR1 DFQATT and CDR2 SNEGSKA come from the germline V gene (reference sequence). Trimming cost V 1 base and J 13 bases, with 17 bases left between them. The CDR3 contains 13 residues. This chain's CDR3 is CSARGVIYREQYF. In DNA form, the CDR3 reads TGCAGTGCTAGAGGGGTTATTTATCGGGAGCAGTACTTC.

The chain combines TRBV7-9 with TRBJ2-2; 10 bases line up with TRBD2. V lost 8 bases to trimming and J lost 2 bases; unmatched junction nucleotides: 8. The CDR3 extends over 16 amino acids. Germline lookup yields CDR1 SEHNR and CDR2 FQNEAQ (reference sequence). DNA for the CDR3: TGTGCCAGCTCCTTCGGGACTAGCGTCAACACCGGGGAGCTGTTTTTT. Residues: CASSFGTSVNTGELFF.

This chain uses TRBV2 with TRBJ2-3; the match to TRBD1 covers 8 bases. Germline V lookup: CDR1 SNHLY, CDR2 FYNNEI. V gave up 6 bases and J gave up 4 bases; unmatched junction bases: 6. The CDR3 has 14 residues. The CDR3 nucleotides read TGTGCCAGCAGCGTATTACAGGGGGCAGATACGCAGTATTTT. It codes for CASSVLQGADTQYF.

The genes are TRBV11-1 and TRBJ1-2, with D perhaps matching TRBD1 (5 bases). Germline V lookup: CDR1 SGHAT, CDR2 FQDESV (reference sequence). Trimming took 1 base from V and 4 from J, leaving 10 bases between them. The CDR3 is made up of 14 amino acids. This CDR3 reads CASSLGDGFYGYTF. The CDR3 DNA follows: TGTGCCAGCAGCTTAGGGGACGGCTTCTATGGCTACACCTTC.

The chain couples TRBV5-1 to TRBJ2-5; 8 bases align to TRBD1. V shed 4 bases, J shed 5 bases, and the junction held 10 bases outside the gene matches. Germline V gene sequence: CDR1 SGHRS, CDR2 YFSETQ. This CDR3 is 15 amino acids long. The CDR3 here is CASSPVRTGRETQYF. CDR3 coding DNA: TGCGCCAGCAGCCCGGTCAGGACAGGGCGGGAGACCCAGTACTTC.

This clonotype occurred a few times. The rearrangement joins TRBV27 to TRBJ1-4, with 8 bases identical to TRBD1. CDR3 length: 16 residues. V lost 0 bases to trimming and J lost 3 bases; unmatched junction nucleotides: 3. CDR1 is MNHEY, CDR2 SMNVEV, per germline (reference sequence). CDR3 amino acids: CASSLSMGQANEKLFF. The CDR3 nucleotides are TGTGCCAGCAGTTTATCGATGGGACAGGCTAATGAAAAACTGTTTTTT.

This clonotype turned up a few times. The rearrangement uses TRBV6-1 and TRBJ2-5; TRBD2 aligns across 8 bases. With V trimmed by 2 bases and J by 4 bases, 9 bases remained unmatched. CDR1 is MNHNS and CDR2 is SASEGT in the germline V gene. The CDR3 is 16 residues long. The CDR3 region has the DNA TGTGCCAGCAGTGAATTCGGCACGGGGGGGATAGAGACCCAGTACTTC. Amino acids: CASSEFGTGGIETQYF.